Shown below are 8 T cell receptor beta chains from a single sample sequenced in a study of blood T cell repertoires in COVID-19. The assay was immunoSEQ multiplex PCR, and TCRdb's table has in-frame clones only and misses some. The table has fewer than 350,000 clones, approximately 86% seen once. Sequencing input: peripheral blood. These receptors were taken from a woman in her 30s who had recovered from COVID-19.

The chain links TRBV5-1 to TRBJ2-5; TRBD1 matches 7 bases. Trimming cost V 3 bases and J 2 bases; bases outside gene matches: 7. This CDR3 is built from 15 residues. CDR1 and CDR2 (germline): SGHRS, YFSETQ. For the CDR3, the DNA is TGCGCCAGCAGCTCGGGACAGACGACGCAAGAGACCCAGTACTTC. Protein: CASSSGQTTQETQYF.

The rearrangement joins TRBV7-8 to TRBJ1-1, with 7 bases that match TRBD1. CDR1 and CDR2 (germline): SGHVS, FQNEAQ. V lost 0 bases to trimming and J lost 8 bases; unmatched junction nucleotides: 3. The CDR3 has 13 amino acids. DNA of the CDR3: TGTGCCAGCAGCTTAGCCGGGACAGTCGAAGCTTTCTTT. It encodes CASSLAGTVEAFF.

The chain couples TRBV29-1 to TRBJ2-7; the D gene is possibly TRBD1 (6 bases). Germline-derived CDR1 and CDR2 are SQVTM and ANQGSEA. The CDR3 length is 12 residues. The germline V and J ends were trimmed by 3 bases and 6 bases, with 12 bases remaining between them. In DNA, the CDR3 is TGCAGCGTTGACCAACTAGGGGGCGAGCAGTACTTC. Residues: CSVDQLGGEQYF.

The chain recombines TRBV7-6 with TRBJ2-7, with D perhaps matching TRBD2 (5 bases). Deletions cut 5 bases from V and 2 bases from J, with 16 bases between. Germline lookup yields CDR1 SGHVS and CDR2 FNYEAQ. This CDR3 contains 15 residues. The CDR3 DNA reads TGTGCCAGCAGCCCCGAGGGTCGGGTCACCTACGAGCAGTACTTC. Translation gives CASSPEGRVTYEQYF.

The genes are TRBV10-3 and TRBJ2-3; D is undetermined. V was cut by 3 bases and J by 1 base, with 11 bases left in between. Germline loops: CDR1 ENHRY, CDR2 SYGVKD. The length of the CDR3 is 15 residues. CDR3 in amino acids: CAISDYASGTDTQYF. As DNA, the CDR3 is TGTGCCATCAGTGATTACGCCTCGGGCACAGATACGCAGTATTTT.

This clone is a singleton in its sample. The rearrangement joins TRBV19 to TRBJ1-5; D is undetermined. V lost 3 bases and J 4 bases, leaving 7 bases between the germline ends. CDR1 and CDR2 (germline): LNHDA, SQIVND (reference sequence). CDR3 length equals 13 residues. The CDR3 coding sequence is TGTGCCAGTAGTATCAGCGGAAATCAGCCCCAGCATTTT. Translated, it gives CASSISGNQPQHF. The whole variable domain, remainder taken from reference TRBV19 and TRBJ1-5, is DGGITQSPKYLFRKEGQNVTLSCEQNLNHDAMYWYRQDPGQGLRLIYYSQIVNDFQKGDIAEGYSVSREKKESFPLTVTSAQKNPTAFYLCASSISGNQPQHFGDGTRLSIL.

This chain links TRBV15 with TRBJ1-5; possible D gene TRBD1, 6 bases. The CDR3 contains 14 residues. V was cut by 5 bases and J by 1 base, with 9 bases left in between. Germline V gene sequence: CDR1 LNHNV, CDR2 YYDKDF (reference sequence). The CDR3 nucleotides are TGTGCCACCAGCCAGGGGAAGAGCAATCAGCCCCAGCATTTT. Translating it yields CATSQGKSNQPQHF.

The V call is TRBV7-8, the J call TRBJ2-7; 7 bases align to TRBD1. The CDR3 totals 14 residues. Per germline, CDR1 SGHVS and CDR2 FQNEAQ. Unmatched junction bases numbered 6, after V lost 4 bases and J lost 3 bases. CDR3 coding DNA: TGTGCCAGCAGCTCTGGGGACAGACACTACGAGCAGTACTTC. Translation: CASSSGDRHYEQYF.